These 11 T cell receptor beta chains originate from one sample sequenced in a study of human T cells and chemical hapten exposure. From the RACE reads, TCRdb called clonotypes with MiXCR, one entry per CDR3 protein. The sample lists about 42,000 distinct CDR3 sequences, around 9.3% occurring once. Time point noted: patch test 2, 6 weeks after DPC sensitization. Treatment described: therapeutic diphenylcyclopropenone sensitization with weekly scalp DPC. The sequenced sample was whole blood, obtained in connection with sensitization to the hapten diphenylcyclopropenone (DPC). The source is a woman aged 40 to 49 with alopecia areata. Some clones in this sample may be carry-over from other donors' samples.

This clonotype was recorded many times. The V and J genes are TRBV12-3 or TRBV12-4 and TRBJ2-1; 10 bases fit TRBD1. The V gene end was trimmed by 2 bases and the J gene end by 5 bases; junction bases not matched to a gene: 3. The CDR3 runs to 15 residues. The DNA for the CDR3 is TGTGCCAGCAGTTTATCGGGGACAGGGGACAATGAGCAGTTCTTC. Translation gives CASSLSGTGDNEQFF.

The chain's CDR3 is CASSPGTGGYYGYTF. The CDR3 DNA reads as TGTGCCAGCAGTCCGGGGACAGGGGGTTACTATGGCTACACCTTC. V and J are TRBV27 and TRBJ1-2; 11 positions match TRBD1. Germline CDR1 and CDR2: MNHEY and SMNVEV (reference sequence). Trimming took 5 bases from V and 3 from J; bases not matched to a gene: 5. This CDR3 is built from 15 residues.

The table lists this clonotype with many counts. The chain recombines TRBV6-1 with TRBJ1-5, with 8 bases lining up with TRBD1. V trimming: 6 bases; J trimming: 9 bases; junction bases outside the gene matches: 13. The CDR3 sequence is 15 residues long. The germline V gene encodes CDR1 MNHNS and CDR2 SASEGT. DNA of the CDR3: TGTGCCAGCAGCCTCGGACAGGGCGGTGTATCGCCCCAGCATTTT. It specifies CASSLGQGGVSPQHF.

This clonotype has a count of ten or more. The V and J genes are TRBV7-3 and TRBJ2-3; 8 nucleotides agree with TRBD1. This CDR3 is built from 14 residues. Germline loops: CDR1 SGHTA, CDR2 FQGTGA. The trim removed 3 bases at V and 2 bases at J, leaving 1 base unmatched. The CDR3 loop reads CASSFQGATDTQYF. The CDR3 DNA sequence: TGTGCCAGCAGCTTTCAGGGGGCCACAGATACGCAGTATTTT. The entire variable domain, with the rest obtained from reference TRBV7-3 and TRBJ2-3, is as follows: GAGVSQTPSNKVTEKGKYVELRCDPISGHTALYWYRQSLGQGPEFLIYFQGTGAADDSGLPNDRFFAVRPEGSVSTLKIQRTERGDSAVYLCASSFQGATDTQYFGPGTRLTVL.

This clonotype was detected many times. This chain uses TRBV20-1 with TRBJ2-1; tentatively, D is TRBD2 (6 bases). CDR3 length equals 13 residues. V was cut by 7 bases and J by 5 bases, with 15 bases left in between. From germline, CDR1 is DFQATT and CDR2 SNEGSKA (reference sequence). CDR3 protein: CSGGVGGNNEQFF. The CDR3 DNA reads as TGCAGTGGGGGGGTCGGCGGTAACAATGAGCAGTTCTTC.

This clonotype was seen ten or more times. J is TRBJ2-6 and V is TRBV14; no firm D call. Germline V gene lookup returns CDR1 SGHDN and CDR2 FVKESK. The CDR3 is 16 residues long. Trimming pared 5 bases from V and 0 bases from J, leaving 11 bases between. The CDR3 DNA reads as TGTGCCAGCAGCAACGGTCCCCTCTCTGGGGCCAACGTCCTGACTTTC. Translation: CASSNGPLSGANVLTF.

This clonotype has at least ten counts. J is TRBJ2-4 and V is TRBV29-1, with 7 bases identical to TRBD1. J was trimmed by 0 bases and V by 3 bases; bases with no gene match: 8. Germline CDR1 is SQVTM and CDR2 is ANQGSEA. The CDR3 is made up of 16 amino acids. Here the CDR3 DNA reads TGCAGCGTTGAGCTAACGGGACAGTCAGCCAAAAACATTCAGTACTTC. This translates into CSVELTGQSAKNIQYF.

This clonotype was seen at least ten times. V and J are TRBV5-6 and TRBJ2-1; a possible D gene is TRBD2 (7 bases). Trimming left V 6 bases short and J 3 bases short, with 13 bases between. The germline V gene has CDR1 SGHDT and CDR2 YYEEEE. This CDR3 has 14 residues. The CDR3 region has the DNA TGTGCCAGCATCCCGGGGGGCCTCTACAATGAGCAGTTCTTC. The encoded protein is CASIPGGLYNEQFF.

This clonotype was seen many times. The chain is built from TRBV7-2 and TRBJ1-1; 7 positions agree with TRBD1. CDR1 and CDR2 from the germline V gene are SGHTA and FQGNSA. The CDR3 runs to 16 residues. Unmatched junction bases numbered 20, after V lost 5 bases and J lost 11 bases. The DNA for the CDR3 is TGTGCCAGCAGCATCGTTGGCCGGGACAGTGCAAGGCAGGCTTTCTTT. This gives the protein CASSIVGRDSARQAFF.

The chain couples TRBV5-1 to TRBJ2-7; D call uncertain. The CDR3 length is 14 residues. Trimming left V 0 bases short and J 6 bases short, with 13 bases between. Per germline, CDR1 SGHRS and CDR2 YFSETQ. Here the CDR3 DNA reads TGCGCCAGCAGCTTGGTGGCGGACCCACCCGAGCAGTACTTC. Its protein is CASSLVADPPEQYF.

This clonotype was counted ten times or more. The chain combines TRBV5-7 with TRBJ1-1; the match to TRBD1 covers 7 bases. TRBV5-7 is an ORF; its function is uncertain. The junction had 23 bases not matched to a gene; V was cut back by 3 bases and J by 6 bases. The CDR3 has 19 residues. For the CDR3, the DNA is TGTGCCAGCAGCTCACAAGCCTTAGACAGGGACGTTAAGACCGCTGAAGCTTTCTTT. As protein: CASSSQALDRDVKTAEAFF.